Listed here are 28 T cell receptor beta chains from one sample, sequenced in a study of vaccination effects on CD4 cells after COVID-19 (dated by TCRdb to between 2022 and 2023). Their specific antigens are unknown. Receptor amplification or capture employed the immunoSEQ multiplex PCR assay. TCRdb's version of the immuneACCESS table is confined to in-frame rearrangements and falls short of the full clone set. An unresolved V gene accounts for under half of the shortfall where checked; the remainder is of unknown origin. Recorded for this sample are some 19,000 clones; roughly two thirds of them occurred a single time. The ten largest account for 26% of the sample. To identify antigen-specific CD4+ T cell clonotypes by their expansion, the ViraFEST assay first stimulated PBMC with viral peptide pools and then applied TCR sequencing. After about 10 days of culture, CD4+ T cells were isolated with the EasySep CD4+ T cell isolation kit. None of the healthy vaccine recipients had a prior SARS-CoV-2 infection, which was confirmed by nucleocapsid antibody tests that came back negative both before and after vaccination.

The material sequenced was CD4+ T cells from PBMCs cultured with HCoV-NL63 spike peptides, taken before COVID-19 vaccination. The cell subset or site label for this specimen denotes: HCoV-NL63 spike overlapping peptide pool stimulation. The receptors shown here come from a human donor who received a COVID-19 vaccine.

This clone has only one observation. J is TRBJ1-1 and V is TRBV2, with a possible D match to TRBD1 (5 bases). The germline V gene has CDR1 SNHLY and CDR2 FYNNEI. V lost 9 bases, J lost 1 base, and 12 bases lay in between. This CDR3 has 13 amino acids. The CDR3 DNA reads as TGTGCCAGGGGCCGGGACGGGAACACTGAAGCTTTCTTT. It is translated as CARGRDGNTEAFF. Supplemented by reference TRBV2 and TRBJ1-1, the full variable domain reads EPEVTQTPSHQVTQMGQEVILRCVPISNHLYFYWYRQILGQKVEFLVSFYNNEISEKSEIFDDQFSVERPDGSNFTLKIRSTKLEDSAMYFCARGRDGNTEAFFGQGTRLTVV.

CDR3 sequence reads: CASTLSDRGLLDTQYF. As DNA, the CDR3 is TGCGCCAGCACCCTCTCGGACAGGGGGCTGCTAGATACGCAGTATTTT. This chain uses TRBV5-1 with TRBJ2-3; 11 nucleotides line up with TRBD1. Germline-derived CDR1 and CDR2 are SGHRS and YFSETQ. The J segment lost 5 bases and the V segment lost 6 bases, leaving 11 bases of the junction unmatched. The CDR3 has 16 residues.

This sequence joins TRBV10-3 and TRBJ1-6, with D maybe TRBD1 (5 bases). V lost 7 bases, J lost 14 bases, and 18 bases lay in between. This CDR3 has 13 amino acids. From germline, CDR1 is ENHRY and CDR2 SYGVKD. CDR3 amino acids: CAIKPTGEGSLHF. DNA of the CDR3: TGTGCCATCAAGCCAACGGGGGAGGGGTCCCTCCACTTT.

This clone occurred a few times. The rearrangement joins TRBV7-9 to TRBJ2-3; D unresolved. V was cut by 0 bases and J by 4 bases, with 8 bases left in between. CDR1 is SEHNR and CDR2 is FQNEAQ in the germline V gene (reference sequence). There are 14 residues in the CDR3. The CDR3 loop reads CASSLASQADTQYF. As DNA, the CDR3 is TGTGCCAGCAGCTTAGCCAGTCAAGCAGATACGCAGTATTTT.

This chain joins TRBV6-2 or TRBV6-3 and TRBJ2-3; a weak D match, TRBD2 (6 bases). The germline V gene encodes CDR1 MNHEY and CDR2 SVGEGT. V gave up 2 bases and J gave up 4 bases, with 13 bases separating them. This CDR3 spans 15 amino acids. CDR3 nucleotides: TGTGCCAGCAGTTACCTGGCGGGAAGATCAGATACGCAGTATTTT. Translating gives CASSYLAGRSDTQYF.

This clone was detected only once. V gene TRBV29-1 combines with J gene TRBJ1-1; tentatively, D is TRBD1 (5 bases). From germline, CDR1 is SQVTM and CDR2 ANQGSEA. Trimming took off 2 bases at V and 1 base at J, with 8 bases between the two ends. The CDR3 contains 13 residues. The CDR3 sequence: CSVEWGKNTEAFF. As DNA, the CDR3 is TGCAGCGTTGAATGGGGCAAGAACACTGAAGCTTTCTTT. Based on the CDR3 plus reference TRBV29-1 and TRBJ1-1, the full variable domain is SAVISQKPSRDICQRGTSLTIQCQVDSQVTMMFWYRQQPGQSLTLIATANQGSEATYESGFVIDKFPISRPNLTFSTLTVSNMSPEDSSIYLCSVEWGKNTEAFFGQGTRLTVV.

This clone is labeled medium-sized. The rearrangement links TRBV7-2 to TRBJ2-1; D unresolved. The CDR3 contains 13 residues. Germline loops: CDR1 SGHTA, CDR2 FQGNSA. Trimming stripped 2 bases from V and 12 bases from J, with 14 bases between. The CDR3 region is CASSLLAAHVQFF. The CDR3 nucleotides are TGTGCCAGCAGCTTATTAGCCGCCCATGTGCAGTTCTTC.

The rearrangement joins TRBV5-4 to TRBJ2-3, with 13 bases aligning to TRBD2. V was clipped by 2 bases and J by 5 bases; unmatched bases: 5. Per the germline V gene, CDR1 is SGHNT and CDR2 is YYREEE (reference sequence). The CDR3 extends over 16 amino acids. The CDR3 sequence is CASSFGTSGIKDTQYF. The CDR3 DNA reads TGTGCCAGCAGCTTCGGGACTAGCGGGATCAAAGATACGCAGTATTTT. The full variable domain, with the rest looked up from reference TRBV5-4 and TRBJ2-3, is ETGVTQSPTHLIKTRGQQVTLRCSSQSGHNTVSWYQQALGQGPQFIFQYYREEENGRGNFPPRFSGLQFPNYSSELNVNALELDDSALYLCASSFGTSGIKDTQYFGPGTRLTVL.

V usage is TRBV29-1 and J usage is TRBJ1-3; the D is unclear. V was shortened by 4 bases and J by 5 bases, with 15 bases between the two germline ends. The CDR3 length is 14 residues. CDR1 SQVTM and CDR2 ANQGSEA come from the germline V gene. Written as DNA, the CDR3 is TGCAGCGTTGTATGGGCGCAGTCCCGAAACACCATATATTTT. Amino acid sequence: CSVVWAQSRNTIYF.

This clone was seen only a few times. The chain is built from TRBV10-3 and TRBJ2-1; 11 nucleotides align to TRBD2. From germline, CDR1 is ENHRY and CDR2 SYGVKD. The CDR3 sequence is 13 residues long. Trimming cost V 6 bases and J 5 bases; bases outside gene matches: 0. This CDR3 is CAIRGLADNEQFF. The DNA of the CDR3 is TGTGCCATCAGGGGACTAGCGGACAATGAGCAGTTCTTC.

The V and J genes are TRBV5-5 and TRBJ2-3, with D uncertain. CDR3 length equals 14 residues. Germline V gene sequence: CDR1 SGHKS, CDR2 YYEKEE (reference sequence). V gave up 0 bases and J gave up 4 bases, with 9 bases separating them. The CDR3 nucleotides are TGTGCCAGCAGCTTGGCGGTTACCGCAGATACGCAGTATTTT. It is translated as CASSLAVTADTQYF.

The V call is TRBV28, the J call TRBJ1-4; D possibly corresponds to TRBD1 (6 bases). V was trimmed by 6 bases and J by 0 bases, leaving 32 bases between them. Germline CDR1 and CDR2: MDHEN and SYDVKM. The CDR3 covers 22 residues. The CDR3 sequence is CASRRGGGSTFSLVATNEKLFF. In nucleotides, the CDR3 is TGTGCCAGCAGGCGGGGAGGGGGATCAACTTTTTCATTAGTTGCAACTAATGAAAAACTGTTTTTT.

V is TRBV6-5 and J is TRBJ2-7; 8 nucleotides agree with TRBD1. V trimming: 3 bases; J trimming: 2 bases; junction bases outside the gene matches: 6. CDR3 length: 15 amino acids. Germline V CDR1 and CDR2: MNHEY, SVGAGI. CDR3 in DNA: TGTGCCAGCAGTTATTCCGGGACAGGTACCTACGAGCAGTACTTC. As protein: CASSYSGTGTYEQYF.

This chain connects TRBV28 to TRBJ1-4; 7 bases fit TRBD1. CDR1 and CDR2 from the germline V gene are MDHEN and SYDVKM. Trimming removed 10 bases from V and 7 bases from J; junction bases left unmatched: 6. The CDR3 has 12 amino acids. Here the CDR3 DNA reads TGTGCCATCCGGGACAGAGGTGAAAAACTGTTTTTT. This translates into CAIRDRGEKLFF.

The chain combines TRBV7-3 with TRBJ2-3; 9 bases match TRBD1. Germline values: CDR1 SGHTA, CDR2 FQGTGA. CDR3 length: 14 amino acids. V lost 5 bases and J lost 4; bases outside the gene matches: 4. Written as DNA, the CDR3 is TGTGCCAGCAGCCCCGGGACAGGGTCAGATACGCAGTATTTT. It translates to CASSPGTGSDTQYF.

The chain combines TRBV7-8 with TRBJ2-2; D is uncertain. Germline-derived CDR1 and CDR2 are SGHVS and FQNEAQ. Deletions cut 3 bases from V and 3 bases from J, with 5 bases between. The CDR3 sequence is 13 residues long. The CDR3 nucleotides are TGTGCCAGCAGCTTGGTGGACACCGGGGAGCTGTTTTTT. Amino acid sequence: CASSLVDTGELFF.

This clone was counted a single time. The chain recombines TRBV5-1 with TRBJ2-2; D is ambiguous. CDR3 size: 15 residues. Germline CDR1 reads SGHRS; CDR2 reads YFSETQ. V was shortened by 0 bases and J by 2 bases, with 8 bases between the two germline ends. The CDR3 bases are TGCGCCAGCAGCTTGGAGATTCTTAACACCGGGGAGCTGTTTTTT. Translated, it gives CASSLEILNTGELFF.

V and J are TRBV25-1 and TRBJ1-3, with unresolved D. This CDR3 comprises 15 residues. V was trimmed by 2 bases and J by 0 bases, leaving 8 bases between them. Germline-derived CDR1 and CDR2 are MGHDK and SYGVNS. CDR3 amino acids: CASSEVAVSGNTIYF. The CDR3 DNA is TGTGCCAGCAGTGAAGTGGCTGTCTCTGGAAACACCATATATTTT.

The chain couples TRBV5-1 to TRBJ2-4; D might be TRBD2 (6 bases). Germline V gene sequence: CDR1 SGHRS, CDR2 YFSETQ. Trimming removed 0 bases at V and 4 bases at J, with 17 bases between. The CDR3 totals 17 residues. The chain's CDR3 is CASSLEPAGRPKNIQYF. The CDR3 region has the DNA TGCGCCAGCAGCTTGGAACCTGCGGGACGACCGAAAAACATTCAGTACTTC.

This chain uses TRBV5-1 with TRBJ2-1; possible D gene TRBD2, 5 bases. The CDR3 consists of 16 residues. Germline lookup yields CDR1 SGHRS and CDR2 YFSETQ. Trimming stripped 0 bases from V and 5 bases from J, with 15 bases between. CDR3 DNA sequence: TGCGCCAGCAGCTTGGAGGCGGGTGCCCTTCACAATGAGCAGTTCTTC. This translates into CASSLEAGALHNEQFF.

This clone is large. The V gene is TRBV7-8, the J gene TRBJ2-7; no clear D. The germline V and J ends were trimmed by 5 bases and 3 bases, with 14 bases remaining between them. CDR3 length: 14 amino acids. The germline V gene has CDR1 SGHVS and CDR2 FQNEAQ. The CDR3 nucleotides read TGTGCCAGCAGCCCAGATAGGGTGAACTACGAGCAGTACTTC. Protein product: CASSPDRVNYEQYF.

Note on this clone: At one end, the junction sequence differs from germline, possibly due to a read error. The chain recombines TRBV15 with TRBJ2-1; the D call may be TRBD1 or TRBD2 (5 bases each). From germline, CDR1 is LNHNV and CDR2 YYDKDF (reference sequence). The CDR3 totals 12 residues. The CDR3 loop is CATSRVGTFLIF. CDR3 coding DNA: TGTGCCACCAGCAGAGTCGGGACCTTCTTGATCTTC. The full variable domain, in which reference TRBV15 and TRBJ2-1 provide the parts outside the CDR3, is DAMVIQNPRYQVTQFGKPVTLSCSQTLNHNVMYWYQQKSSQAPKLLFHYYDKDFNNEADTPDNFQSRRPNTSFCFLDIRSPGLGDTAMYLCATSRVGTFLIFGPGTRLTVL.

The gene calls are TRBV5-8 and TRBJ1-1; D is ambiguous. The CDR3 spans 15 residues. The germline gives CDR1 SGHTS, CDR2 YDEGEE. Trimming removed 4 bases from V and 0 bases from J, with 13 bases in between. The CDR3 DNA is TGTGCCAGCAGCCTCGCTTTAATCCTGAACACTGAAGCTTTCTTT. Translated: CASSLALILNTEAFF.

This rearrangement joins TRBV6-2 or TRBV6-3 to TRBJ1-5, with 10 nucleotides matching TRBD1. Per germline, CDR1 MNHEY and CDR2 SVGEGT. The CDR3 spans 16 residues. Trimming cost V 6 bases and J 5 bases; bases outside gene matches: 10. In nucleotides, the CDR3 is TGTGCCAGCAGCCAGGGTTGGGACAGGGGTGATCAGCCCCAGCATTTT. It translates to CASSQGWDRGDQPQHF.

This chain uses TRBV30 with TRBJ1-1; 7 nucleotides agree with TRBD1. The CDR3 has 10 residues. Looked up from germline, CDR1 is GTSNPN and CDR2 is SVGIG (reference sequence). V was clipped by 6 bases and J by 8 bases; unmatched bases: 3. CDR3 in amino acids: CACRTGEAFF. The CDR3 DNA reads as TGTGCCTGCCGGACAGGCGAAGCTTTCTTT.

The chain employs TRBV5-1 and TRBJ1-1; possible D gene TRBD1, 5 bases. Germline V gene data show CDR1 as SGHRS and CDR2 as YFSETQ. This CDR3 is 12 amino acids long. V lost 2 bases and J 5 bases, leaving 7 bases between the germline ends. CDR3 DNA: TGCGCCAGCAGCTTCGGGGGGACTGAAGCTTTCTTT. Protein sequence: CASSFGGTEAFF. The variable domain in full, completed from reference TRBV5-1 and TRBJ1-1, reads KAGVTQTPRYLIKTRGQQVTLSCSPISGHRSVSWYQQTPGQGLQFLFEYFSETQRNKGNFPGRFSGRQFSNSRSEMNVSTLELGDSALYLCASSFGGTEAFFGQGTRLTVV.

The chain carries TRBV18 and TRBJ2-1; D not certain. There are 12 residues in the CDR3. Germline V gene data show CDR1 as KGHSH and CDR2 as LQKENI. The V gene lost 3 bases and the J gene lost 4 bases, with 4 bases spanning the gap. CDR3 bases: TGTGCCAGCTCACCGGAGTACAATGAGCAGTTCTTC. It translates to CASSPEYNEQFF.

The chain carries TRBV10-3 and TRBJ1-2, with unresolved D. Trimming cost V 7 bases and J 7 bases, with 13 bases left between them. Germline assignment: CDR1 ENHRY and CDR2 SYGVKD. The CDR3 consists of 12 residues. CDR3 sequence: CAITREAGGYTF. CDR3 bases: TGTGCCATCACCCGAGAGGCGGGTGGCTACACCTTC.